The next 14 T cell receptor beta chains were all read from a single sample in a study of T cell repertoires in cytomegalovirus infection. TCRdb reprocessed the reads with MiXCR, giving one entry per CDR3 protein. Of some 450,000 distinct CDR3 sequences in the sample, 30% to 40% were seen once. The sequencing sample was made of PBMCs. The receptors stem from a human donor in good health (CMV status not recorded). Some clones in this sample may be carry-over from other donors' samples.

This clonotype was seen more than once but under ten times. This chain joins TRBV11-3 and TRBJ1-1; D unclear. Germline V gene lookup returns CDR1 SGHNT and CDR2 YENEEA. The CDR3 sequence is 11 residues long. Trimming pared 8 bases from V and 6 bases from J, leaving 10 bases between. The CDR3 DNA follows: TGTGCCAGCTCTGCCGGCGCTGAAGCTTTCTTT. Its protein is CASSAGAEAFF.

Only a few counts were recorded for this clonotype. The chain combines TRBV6-2 or TRBV6-3 with TRBJ1-2; D is uncertain. This CDR3 has 15 residues. Trimming stripped 6 bases from V and 3 bases from J, with 17 bases between. Germline V gene sequence: CDR1 MNHEY, CDR2 SVGEGT. CDR3 loop: CASSPKREFDYGYTF. CDR3 in DNA: TGTGCCAGCAGCCCGAAACGGGAGTTTGACTATGGCTACACCTTC.

The V gene is TRBV10-2, the J gene TRBJ1-1; perhaps TRBD1 as D (5 bases). CDR3 size: 13 residues. Trimming left V 0 bases short and J 7 bases short, with 9 bases between. Germline V lookup: CDR1 WSHSY, CDR2 SAAADI. The CDR3 sequence is CASSESGGIEAFF. For the CDR3, the DNA is TGCGCCAGCAGTGAGTCTGGGGGAATTGAAGCTTTCTTT.

This clonotype has a single count. V usage is TRBV12-3 or TRBV12-4 and J usage is TRBJ2-7; 7 positions match TRBD1. V shed 4 bases, J shed 3 bases, and the junction held 6 bases outside the gene matches. The CDR3 consists of 14 residues. The CDR3 spells CASSSSRGFYEQYF. CDR3 in DNA: TGTGCCAGCAGTTCAAGCAGGGGGTTCTACGAGCAGTACTTC.

This chain links TRBV12-3 or TRBV12-4 with TRBJ1-1; D not certain. This CDR3 spans 14 amino acids. The V end lost 5 bases, the J end lost 4 bases, and 14 bases lay between the germline ends. Here the CDR3 reads CASSEWGVGTEAFF. CDR3 nucleotide sequence: TGTGCCAGCAGTGAATGGGGAGTGGGCACTGAAGCTTTCTTT.

The V gene is TRBV20-1, the J gene TRBJ1-5, with 7 bases that match TRBD1. The junction had 5 bases not matched to a gene; V was cut back by 3 bases and J by 3 bases. Germline-derived CDR1 and CDR2 are DFQATT and SNEGSKA (reference sequence). The CDR3 has 14 amino acids. For the CDR3, the DNA is TGCAGTGCTAGCCGGGACAGCTCCAATCAGCCCCAGCATTTT. Its translation: CSASRDSSNQPQHF.

This clonotype was seen repeatedly, ten times or more. CDR3 DNA sequence: TGTGCCAGCAGTCCGAACGGGGGTCAGCCCCAGCATTTT. Amino acids: CASSPNGGQPQHF. The chain employs TRBV6-4 and TRBJ1-5; a weak D match, TRBD1 (5 bases). V gave up 5 bases and J gave up 6 bases, with 11 bases separating them. The CDR3 has 13 residues. Germline V gene data show CDR1 as MRHNA and CDR2 as SNTAGT.

J is TRBJ2-2 and V is TRBV4-2; 7 bases are a match to TRBD1. Germline assignment: CDR1 LGHNA and CDR2 YNFKEQ. The CDR3 totals 14 residues. The J segment lost 1 base and the V segment lost 6 bases, leaving 2 bases of the junction unmatched. CDR3 nucleotides: TGTGCCAGCAGGACAGGGCGGAACACCGGGGAGCTGTTTTTT. Protein: CASRTGRNTGELFF.

The CDR3 DNA reads TGCAGTGCTAGAGATTCAGCAGTACTTGGGATGAACACTGAAGCTTTCTTT. Protein: CSARDSAVLGMNTEAFF. This chain uses TRBV20-1 with TRBJ1-1; D unresolved. The CDR3 is 17 amino acids. V lost 0 bases to trimming and J lost 0 bases, with 17 bases between them. In germline, CDR1 is DFQATT, CDR2 SNEGSKA (reference sequence).

This clonotype was recorded a few times. V usage is TRBV5-1 and J usage is TRBJ2-7; TRBD1 is a possible D gene (6 bases). Looked up from germline, CDR1 is SGHRS and CDR2 is YFSETQ. The V end lost 0 bases, the J end lost 2 bases, and 12 bases lay between the germline ends. CDR3 length: 15 residues. This CDR3 is CASSLGQGSTYEQYF. Here the CDR3 DNA reads TGCGCCAGCAGCTTGGGGCAGGGGTCCACCTACGAGCAGTACTTC.

The rearrangement links TRBV7-1 to TRBJ2-7, with 10 bases identical to TRBD1. TRBV7-1 is designated an ORF whose function remains uncertain. Unmatched junction bases numbered 9, after V lost 7 bases and J lost 3 bases. The CDR3 has 15 residues. CDR3 nucleotide sequence: TGTGCCAGCATTAAAACAGGGACAGGGGACTACGAGCAGTACTTC. Translation gives CASIKTGTGDYEQYF.

This chain connects TRBV7-8 to TRBJ1-3; no firm D call. The CDR3 has 15 residues. Germline CDR1 and CDR2: SGHVS and FQNEAQ. With 3 bases removed from V and 0 bases from J, the gap between germline ends came to 9 bases. The DNA for the CDR3 is TGTGCCAGCAGCTTGGTAGCCAGCTCTGGAAACACCATATATTTT. Residues: CASSLVASSGNTIYF.

The J gene is TRBJ2-5, the V gene TRBV29-1; no definite D call. From germline, CDR1 is SQVTM and CDR2 ANQGSEA. The CDR3 totals 13 residues. V was clipped by 4 bases and J by 5 bases, with 14 bases between them. The CDR3 loop is CSVALSAGETQYF. For the CDR3, the DNA is TGCAGCGTTGCCCTCTCGGCTGGGGAGACCCAGTACTTC.

The chain carries TRBV7-9 and TRBJ2-3, with 10 bases aligning to TRBD1. This CDR3 is built from 16 residues. The germline CDR1 and CDR2 sequences are SEHNR and FQNEAQ (reference sequence). With V trimmed by 5 bases and J by 3 bases, 8 bases remained unmatched. The CDR3 DNA sequence: TGTGCCAGCAGCACAGGACAGGGGGGGATGACAGATACGCAGTATTTT. Translation: CASSTGQGGMTDTQYF.